The rows below give T cell receptor beta chains drawn from one sample of a study of cytomegalovirus exposure and HLA in healthy donors. Only in-frame clones appear in the TCRdb table, and some are missing; sequencing was by immunoSEQ multiplex PCR. The data show 200,000 or so clones, more than 60% seen once. The source material was PBMCs. These receptors were taken from a girl aged 2 to 9 in good health and CMV-seronegative. CDR3s include the opening cysteine and the closing phenylalanine or tryptophan. A D gene is named only where the DNA matches it firmly. Clone size is not always given. Where it is, it says once, few, many or a class for expanded clones.

length,D,J,V,size,CDR3,DNA
17,NA,TRBJ2-1,TRBV5-8,NA,CASSLVRYIGRGNEQFF,TGTGCCAGCAGCTTGGTGCGCTATATTGGGCGGGGTAATGAGCAGTTCTTC
13,NA,TRBJ1-2,TRBV5-1,few,CASSPTGLIGYTF,TGCGCCAGCAGCCCGACAGGCCTTATTGGCTACACCTTC
12,NA,TRBJ2-4,TRBV6-5,once,CASSFTRGIQYF,TGTGCCAGCAGTTTTACCCGGGGCATTCAGTACTTC
15,TRBD1,TRBJ2-7,TRBV19,NA,CASSIGQGAAAEQYF,TGTGCCAGTAGTATAGGACAGGGGGCCGCCGCCGAGCAGTACTTC
14,NA,TRBJ1-1,TRBV6-5,NA,CASTFRGRNTEAFF,TGTGCCAGCACTTTCAGAGGGAGAAACACTGAAGCTTTCTTT
14,TRBD1,TRBJ1-1,TRBV27,NA,CASSQDRAGTEAFF,TGTGCCAGCAGTCAGGACAGGGCCGGCACTGAAGCTTTCTTT
15,TRBD1,TRBJ2-7,TRBV2,once,CASSEAQGQGYEQYF,TGTGCCAGCAGTGAAGCGCAGGGACAGGGGTACGAGCAGTACTTC
14,NA,TRBJ1-1,TRBV19,NA,CASSISNRNTEAFF,TGTGCCAGTAGTATATCGAACAGAAACACTGAAGCTTTCTTT
15,NA,TRBJ2-2,TRBV14,NA,CASSQDPWSPGELFF,TGTGCCAGCAGCCAAGATCCCTGGAGTCCCGGGGAGCTGTTTTTT
17,TRBD1,TRBJ1-1,TRBV18,NA,CASSVTPTGTGPSEAFF,TGTGCCAGCTCGGTCACACCCACCGGGACAGGGCCCTCTGAAGCTTTCTTT
13,NA,TRBJ1-3,TRBV18,NA,CASSSIQGNTIYF,TGTGCCAGCTCATCCATCCAGGGAAACACCATATATTTT
14,NA,TRBJ2-7,TRBV9,NA,CASSVMDNSYEQYF,TGTGCCAGCAGCGTGATGGACAACTCCTACGAGCAGTACTTC
13,NA,TRBJ1-1,TRBV19,NA,CATAMGGYREAFF,TGTGCCACCGCTATGGGGGGGTACAGGGAAGCTTTCTTT
16,TRBD1,TRBJ2-5,TRBV5-6,NA,CASSSVDRVVRETQYF,TGTGCCAGCAGCTCCGTGGACAGGGTTGTCAGAGAGACCCAGTACTTC
15,TRBD1,TRBJ1-2,TRBV5-6,NA,CASSLAGDRIYGYTF,TGTGCCAGCAGCTTGGCCGGGGACAGAATATACGGCTACACCTTC
15,NA,TRBJ1-2,TRBV4-1,NA,CASSPAMGAAYGYTF,TGCGCCAGCAGTCCCGCTATGGGGGCAGCCTATGGCTACACCTTC
13,NA,TRBJ2-1,TRBV5-6,NA,CASSQGNYNEQFF,TGTGCCAGCAGTCAGGGAAACTACAATGAGCAGTTCTTC
20,NA,TRBJ2-4,TRBV5-1,few,CASSLGDLGTPALAKNIQYF,TGCGCCAGCAGCTTAGGGGACCTCGGGACTCCTGCCCTAGCCAAAAACATTCAGTACTTC
15,TRBD1,TRBJ2-7,TRBV5-6,NA,CASSIEQGQTYEQYF,TGTGCCAGCAGCATAGAACAGGGACAGACCTACGAGCAGTACTTC
13,NA,TRBJ2-1,TRBV5-4,NA,CASRPDSHNEQFF,TGTGCCAGCAGACCGGACAGTCACAATGAGCAGTTCTTC
15,NA,TRBJ1-1,TRBV7-6,NA,CASSQAPMKDTEAFF,TGTGCCAGCAGTCAGGCCCCAATGAAGGACACTGAAGCTTTCTTT
12,NA,TRBJ2-1,TRBV7-9,NA,CASSLRGNEQFF,TGTGCCAGCAGCTTAAGAGGGAATGAGCAGTTCTTC
16,NA,TRBJ1-5,TRBV19,few,CASTRRAQGRDQPQHF,TGTGCCAGTACAAGAAGGGCCCAGGGGCGGGATCAGCCCCAGCATTTT
17,NA,TRBJ2-7,TRBV27,NA,CASSLRFGVAGGTEQYF,TGTGCCAGCAGTTTACGATTCGGGGTCGCCGGAGGTACCGAGCAGTACTTC
19,NA,TRBJ2-7,TRBV13,NA,CASSLNPPGRQQSSYEQYF,TGTGCCAGCAGCTTAAACCCTCCAGGGCGACAGCAGAGCTCCTACGAGCAGTACTTC
14,NA,TRBJ2-3,TRBV19,NA,CASSVVADTDTQYF,TGTGCCAGTAGTGTCGTAGCTGACACAGATACGCAGTATTTT
14,NA,TRBJ2-5,TRBV5-1,once,CASSPRTAWETQYF,TGCGCCAGCAGCCCTAGGACTGCTTGGGAGACCCAGTACTTC
13,NA,TRBJ2-7,TRBV10-3,NA,CAIMPSGAYEQYF,TGTGCCATCATGCCTTCAGGGGCGTACGAGCAGTACTTC
15,TRBD1,TRBJ1-1,TRBV11-2,NA,CASSSLTIGGEEAFF,TGTGCCAGCAGCTCCCTCACGATAGGGGGCGAAGAAGCTTTCTTT
15,TRBD2,TRBJ2-3,TRBV7-9,NA,CASRPGTSGTDTQYF,TGTGCCAGCAGGCCCGGGACTAGCGGAACAGATACGCAGTATTTT
14,TRBD1,TRBJ2-7,TRBV27,NA,CASSLTGGPYEQYF,TGTGCCAGCAGTCTAACAGGGGGCCCCTACGAGCAGTACTTC
15,TRBD1,TRBJ1-2,TRBV5-6,NA,CASRGDSLSFYGYTF,TGTGCCAGCAGGGGGGACAGTTTGAGCTTCTATGGCTACACCTTC
15,NA,TRBJ2-1,TRBV19,NA,CASSSGFRSYNEQFF,TGTGCCAGTAGTAGCGGATTTCGCTCCTACAATGAGCAGTTCTTC
16,TRBD2,TRBJ2-3,TRBV12-5,few,CASGSLAGGPTDTQYF,TGTGCTAGTGGTTCTTTAGCGGGGGGGCCTACAGATACGCAGTATTTT
16,NA,TRBJ2-1,TRBV5-6,NA,CASSLASGASYNEQFF,TGTGCCAGCAGCTTGGCGTCGGGAGCCTCCTACAATGAGCAGTTCTTC
15,TRBD2,TRBJ2-1,TRBV27,NA,CASSLFLAGVGEQFF,TGTGCCAGCAGTTTATTTCTAGCGGGAGTGGGGGAGCAGTTCTTC
15,TRBD1,TRBJ2-7,TRBV7-9,NA,CSSSLIRDSPMEQYF,TGTTCCAGCAGCTTAATACGGGACAGTCCTATGGAGCAGTACTTC